Below, 25 T cell receptor beta chains from the same sample are listed, as sequenced in a study of shared clonotypes between healthy human individuals (dated by TCRdb to the early 2020s). Preparation of the library involved the immunoSEQ multiplex PCR assay. TCRdb retrieved this table from immuneACCESS and kept in-frame rearrangements only. Not all clones are present; in checked studies, unresolved V genes account for under half, and no reason is known for the remainder. For this sample there are about 110,000 clones; around 73% appear just once. The top ten constitute approximately 23% of the sample. Sequenced sample: memory CD8+ T cells sorted from blood. This specimen's cell subset or site label, per the study, means: CD45RO+ cells pooled with CCR7-negative TemRA cells. All receptors come from a woman in her twenties or thirties in good health.

The CDR3 DNA sequence: TGTGCCAGCAGCGTAAATTACAGGGTGAGGCCTAGCACTGAAGCTTTCTTT. This sequence encodes CASSVNYRVRPSTEAFF. This sequence joins TRBV9 and TRBJ1-1; D may be TRBD1 (6 bases). The ends were cut back, 1 base at V and 4 bases at J, with 20 bases in the middle. There are 17 residues in the CDR3. The V gene's germline CDR1 is SGDLS and CDR2 YYNGEE.

The V and J genes are TRBV7-6 and TRBJ2-7; D remains unclear. The germline V and J ends were trimmed by 6 bases and 0 bases, with 9 bases remaining between them. Per germline, CDR1 SGHVS and CDR2 FNYEAQ. The length of the CDR3 is 13 residues. CDR3: CASSARLSYEQYF. The CDR3 DNA is TGTGCCAGCAGTGCCCGGCTCTCCTACGAGCAGTACTTC.

The chain is built from TRBV6-6 and TRBJ1-1, with D unclear. The germline CDR1 and CDR2 sequences are MNHNY and SVGAGI (reference sequence). The CDR3 has 14 residues. Trimming left V 6 bases short and J 0 bases short, with 11 bases between. CDR3 nucleotides: TGTGCCAGCAGCCCGGAGTATATGAACACTGAAGCTTTCTTT. It codes for CASSPEYMNTEAFF.

This sequence joins TRBV28 and TRBJ1-5; D gene unclear. V was trimmed by 6 bases and J by 1 base, leaving 19 bases between them. Germline-derived CDR1 and CDR2 are MDHEN and SYDVKM. The CDR3 consists of 17 residues. The CDR3 here is CASRSGLESGSNQPQHF. CDR3 coding DNA: TGTGCCAGCAGAAGTGGTCTCGAATCGGGGAGCAATCAGCCCCAGCATTTT.

This clone appeared many times. The chain uses TRBV10-2 and TRBJ2-6, with a tentative D call TRBD2 (6 bases). The CDR3 extends over 16 amino acids. CDR1 and CDR2 from the germline V gene are WSHSY and SAAADI. Between the trimmed V and J ends, which lost 3 bases and 1 base, there was a span of 10 bases. This CDR3 is CASSDGGGSGANVLTF. In DNA form, the CDR3 reads TGCGCCAGCAGTGACGGGGGAGGTTCTGGGGCCAACGTCCTGACTTTC.

The rearrangement uses TRBV29-1 and TRBJ2-5; perhaps TRBD1 as D (6 bases). With the DNA end fitting TRBJ2-7 better, the J assignment may be wrong. Germline V gene data show CDR1 as SQVTM and CDR2 as ANQGSEA. The length of the CDR3 is 13 residues. For the CDR3, the DNA is TGCAGCGTTGCGGGACAAGGCGCCTACGAGCAGTACTTC. Translated, it gives CSVAGQGAYEQYF.

This clone was observed at least ten times. The rearrangement joins TRBV6-1 to TRBJ1-4, with D maybe TRBD1 (6 bases). The CDR3 sequence is 15 residues long. The ends were cut back, 0 bases at V and 8 bases at J, with 13 bases in the middle. Looked up from germline, CDR1 is MNHNS and CDR2 is SASEGT. The CDR3 reads CASSEAAGEEEKLFF. In nucleotides, the CDR3 is TGTGCCAGCAGTGAAGCCGCAGGGGAAGAGGAAAAACTGTTTTTT.

This clone appeared once. The gene calls are TRBV19 and TRBJ1-1; D gene unclear. In germline, CDR1 is LNHDA, CDR2 SQIVND (reference sequence). V shed 6 bases and J shed 1 base, with 18 bases lying between them. The CDR3 totals 16 residues. The CDR3 sequence: CASRPRPRRRNTEAFF. The CDR3, as DNA: TGTGCCAGTAGACCCCGCCCGAGACGGAGGAACACTGAAGCTTTCTTT.

J is TRBJ2-7 and V is TRBV5-1; TRBD2 matches 10 bases. The CDR3 covers 14 residues. Germline loops: CDR1 SGHRS, CDR2 YFSETQ. Trimming removed 2 bases from V and 4 bases from J; junction bases left unmatched: 3. The chain's CDR3 is CASSLASGSYEQYF. The CDR3 coding sequence is TGCGCCAGCAGCTTAGCTAGCGGGAGTTACGAGCAGTACTTC.

The V gene is TRBV7-3, the J gene TRBJ2-7; tentatively, D is TRBD2 (6 bases). Germline V lookup: CDR1 SGHTA, CDR2 FQGTGA. CDR3 length: 15 amino acids. V dropped 4 bases and J dropped 3 bases, with 16 bases sitting between them. This CDR3 is CASSYGAGGVYEQYF. The CDR3 DNA reads TGTGCCAGCAGCTACGGAGCGGGCGGCGTCTACGAGCAGTACTTC.

This clone was seen a handful of times. CDR3 region: CARPKGTSGNTGELFF. Here the CDR3 DNA reads TGTGCCAGACCGAAAGGGACTAGCGGAAACACCGGGGAGCTGTTTTTT. This rearrangement joins TRBV2 to TRBJ2-2; the match to TRBD2 covers 11 bases. The CDR3 contains 16 residues. J was trimmed by 2 bases and V by 9 bases; bases with no gene match: 8. CDR1 is SNHLY and CDR2 is FYNNEI in the germline V gene. Full variable domain (rest looked up from reference TRBV2 and TRBJ2-2): EPEVTQTPSHQVTQMGQEVILRCVPISNHLYFYWYRQILGQKVEFLVSFYNNEISEKSEIFDDQFSVERPDGSNFTLKIRSTKLEDSAMYFCARPKGTSGNTGELFFGEGSRLTVL.

This chain uses TRBV10-1 with TRBJ2-7, with TRBD1 matching 10 bases. The CDR3 spans 14 residues. Germline values: CDR1 WNHNN, CDR2 SYGVQD (reference sequence). J gave up 3 bases and V 4 bases, and 3 bases lay outside the gene matches. CDR3: CASSAGQGNYEQYF. The CDR3 nucleotides read TGCGCCAGCAGTGCGGGACAGGGGAACTACGAGCAGTACTTC.

The chain couples TRBV7-9 to TRBJ2-7; possible D gene TRBD1, 5 bases. The V end lost 1 base, the J end lost 4 bases, and 8 bases lay between the germline ends. The germline V gene encodes CDR1 SEHNR and CDR2 FQNEAQ (reference sequence). This CDR3 has 13 residues. The CDR3 sequence is CASSLGTIYEQYF. CDR3 bases: TGTGCCAGCAGCTTAGGGACAATATACGAGCAGTACTTC. The variable domain in full, completed from reference TRBV7-9 and TRBJ2-7, reads DTGVSQNPRHKITKRGQNVTFRCDPISEHNRLYWYRQTLGQGPEFLTYFQNEAQLEKSRLLSDRFSAERPKGSFSTLEIQRTEQGDSAMYLCASSLGTIYEQYFGPGTRLTVT.

This clone was recorded once. The V call is TRBV18, the J call TRBJ1-3, with TRBD1 as a possible D gene (5 bases). The CDR3 consists of 16 residues. V was cut by 0 bases and J by 2 bases, with 11 bases left in between. Germline assignment: CDR1 KGHSH and CDR2 LQKENI. CDR3 bases: TGTGCCAGCTCACCACCGGACGGGGGGACTGGAAACACCATATATTTT. Translation: CASSPPDGGTGNTIYF.

This rearrangement joins TRBV7-8 to TRBJ1-1; a weak D match, TRBD1 (5 bases). The CDR3 length is 14 residues. Germline assignment: CDR1 SGHVS and CDR2 FQNEAQ. Trimming stripped 5 bases from V and 1 base from J, with 11 bases between. As DNA, the CDR3 is TGTGCCAGCAGCCCGGGACTCAGGAACACTGAAGCTTTCTTT. This gives the protein CASSPGLRNTEAFF.

This clone was seen at least ten times. V usage is TRBV18 and J usage is TRBJ2-7; D gene ambiguous. The V end lost 2 bases, the J end lost 4 bases, and 3 bases lay between the germline ends. The CDR3 extends over 11 amino acids. Germline V gene sequence: CDR1 KGHSH, CDR2 LQKENI. The CDR3 sequence is CASSPAYEQYF. CDR3 in DNA: TGTGCCAGCTCACCAGCGTACGAGCAGTACTTC.

The chain joins TRBV19 to TRBJ1-5; no reliable D call. The V gene lost 3 bases and the J gene lost 5 bases, with 11 bases spanning the gap. Germline lookup yields CDR1 LNHDA and CDR2 SQIVND (reference sequence). This CDR3 is built from 14 residues. The CDR3, as DNA: TGTGCCAGTAGTATTGGGCAGGAACATCAGCCCCAGCATTTT. Protein product: CASSIGQEHQPQHF.

This clone was detected a few times. V gene TRBV27 combines with J gene TRBJ2-2; D may be TRBD1 (7 bases). The CDR3 is 16 residues long. Between the trimmed V and J ends, which lost 5 bases and 4 bases, there was a span of 17 bases. Per the germline V gene, CDR1 is MNHEY and CDR2 is SMNVEV (reference sequence). Written as DNA, the CDR3 is TGTGCCAGCAGTACGGGGGACAGTCATAGCACCGGGGAGCTGTTTTTT. Translation: CASSTGDSHSTGELFF.

The gene calls are TRBV2 and TRBJ2-7; D is perhaps TRBD1 or TRBD2 (6 bases each). There are 16 residues in the CDR3. Trimming stripped 5 bases from V and 2 bases from J, with 19 bases between. Germline V gene lookup returns CDR1 SNHLY and CDR2 FYNNEI. CDR3 residues: CASSFMGGPSPYEQYF. The CDR3 DNA reads as TGTGCCAGCAGTTTTATGGGGGGCCCGTCTCCCTACGAGCAGTACTTC.

V is TRBV28 and J is TRBJ1-1; unclear D gene. In germline, CDR1 is MDHEN, CDR2 SYDVKM. The CDR3 spans 13 residues. The V end lost 5 bases, the J end lost 5 bases, and 12 bases lay between the germline ends. CDR3 in amino acids: CASSRRGITEAFF. The CDR3 region has the DNA TGTGCCAGCAGTAGACGGGGAATAACTGAAGCTTTCTTT.

This clone has more than one count but fewer than ten. Other DNA sequences in the sample encode the same CDR3. The V and J genes are TRBV10-2 and TRBJ2-7; D possibly uses TRBD1 or TRBD2 (5 bases each). The CDR3 is 14 amino acids. Germline V gene lookup returns CDR1 WSHSY and CDR2 SAAADI. Trimming took off 0 bases at V and 2 bases at J, with 8 bases between the two ends. CDR3 loop: CASSESWGPYEQYF. In DNA, the CDR3 is TGCGCCAGCAGTGAGTCCTGGGGACCCTACGAGCAGTACTTC.

This clone was seen repeatedly, ten times or more. The chain has TRBV25-1 and TRBJ1-4; 7 bases map to TRBD1. There are 14 residues in the CDR3. V shed 5 bases, J shed 8 bases, and the junction held 8 bases outside the gene matches. Per germline, CDR1 MGHDK and CDR2 SYGVNS. CDR3 sequence reads: CASSPDREAEKLFF. The DNA of the CDR3 is TGTGCCAGCAGTCCCGACAGGGAGGCGGAAAAACTGTTTTTT.

The V gene is TRBV5-4, the J gene TRBJ1-1, with D possibly TRBD1 on 6 matching bases. CDR1 is SGHNT, CDR2 YYREEE, per germline (reference sequence). CDR3 length equals 16 residues. V was trimmed by 2 bases and J by 1 base, leaving 15 bases between them. Written as DNA, the CDR3 is TGTGCCAGCAGCTTCGGTTTGGGACACTCGAACACTGAAGCTTTCTTT. Its protein product is CASSFGLGHSNTEAFF.

The chain combines TRBV7-2 with TRBJ2-5; no clear D. V lost 1 base and J lost 2, with 8 bases in between. The germline V gene has CDR1 SGHTA and CDR2 FQGNSA. The CDR3 consists of 14 residues. The CDR3 region is CASSLVGIQETQYF. The DNA of the CDR3 is TGTGCCAGCAGCTTAGTGGGGATTCAAGAGACCCAGTACTTC.

V and J are TRBV7-9 and TRBJ2-7; the match to TRBD2 covers 9 bases. This CDR3 has 15 residues. CDR1 and CDR2 (germline): SEHNR, FQNEAQ (reference sequence). V dropped 1 base and J dropped 5; count of bases not matched to a gene: 6. The CDR3 DNA follows: TGTGCCAGCAGCTTAGGGGCGGGAGGGTTCGACGAGCAGTACTTC. Its protein is CASSLGAGGFDEQYF.